This T cell receptor (beta chain) came from a study of blood T cell repertoires in COVID-19. For the study at large: From the United States, Italy and Spain came samples of acute and convalescent COVID-19. In each case, the material was cDNA or gDNA derived from T cells, B-cell-depleted T cells, or PBMCs.

Per the original data handling: It was from reference gene primer amplification that nucleated cell counts were estimated. The assay was immunoSEQ multiplex PCR, and TCRdb's table has in-frame clones only and misses some. From that table come the V and J calls and clone size; the DNA was used to work out D and trimming. The sample includes some 250,000 clones, approximately 87% of them seen just once. The V end was cut by 6 bases, the J end by 6 bases, with 10 bases between. This CDR3 region has 12 residues. Germline V gene sequence: CDR1 LNHDA, CDR2 SQIVND (reference sequence). This clonotype was obtained from a man between 60 and 75 years old with acute or convalescent COVID-19. Sequencing input: peripheral blood. The rearrangement uses TRBV19 and TRBJ2-3; TRBD2 might be the D (5 bases). The CDR3 reads CASSLGGDTQYF. For the CDR3, the DNA is TGTGCCAGTAGCCTCGGAGGCGATACGCAGTATTTT.